This T cell receptor (beta chain) was profiled in a study of blood T cell repertoires in COVID-19 (dated by TCRdb to the early 2020s). Study-level background: Samples from collaborators originated in the United States, Italy and Spain and spanned both the acute and convalescent phases of COVID-19. The prospective study material was composed of cDNA or gDNA derived from T cells, B-cell-depleted T cells, or PBMCs. HLA class I and class II types, where available, came from metadata supplied by the sample provider rather than from assay-based typing. Subjects who had been exposed to COVID-19, were actively infected with it, or had recovered from it provided the deeply sampled blood TCRbeta repertoires that made up the dataset. The repertoires were made available in a free public database intended to serve as a resource for research on the immune response to SARS-CoV-2. The samples were drawn from two sources: the first 160 participants of the ongoing ImmuneRACE study, and approximately 1,300 subjects contributed by 6 global collaborators. A de-identified subject ID, COVID-19 status, age in years and sex were almost always included in the sample metadata.

The collaborating institutions used their own protocols to collect whole blood in K2EDTA tubes. Collaborator samples were shipped for TCRbeta analysis as frozen whole blood, isolated PBMCs, or DNA extracted from either sample type. Reading from cysteine to phenylalanine, the CDR3 counts 16 amino acids. Only CDR3 DNA is held: 48 bases, read in frame from base 1. The germline V gene gives CDR1 as SGDLS and CDR2 as YYNGEE. Trimmed from V: 3 bases; trimmed from J: 5 bases; junction bases lacking a gene match: 12. What the research found in general, with its limitations: Clinical and demographic metadata were provided uncurated, with the amount varying by source and participant.

This clone was recorded a few times. The target of this receptor is not known. Per-nucleotide qualities are absent, and no much larger clonotype sits a single base away. TCRbeta CDR3 regions were amplified from genomic DNA using the immunoSEQ Assay, a bias-controlled multiplex PCR. Concerning the study's data processing: The number of nucleated cells in each sample was estimated from the amplification of reference gene primers within the assay. To quantify the absolute abundance of each unique TCRbeta CDR3 rearrangement, sequence reads were collapsed and filtered. For each sample, productive Simpson clonality was calculated as the square root of Simpson's diversity index across productive rearrangements. The table was pulled from immuneACCESS by TCRdb, which kept in-frame rearrangements only. Such tables lose some clones; where checked, under half of the loss comes from unresolved V genes, and the rest has no known cause. Clone size and V and J calls were adopted from that table, with D and trimming inferred from the DNA. This sample is represented by about 210,000 clones; about 88% of them were singletons. The ten most abundant clones make up about 5% of the sample.

The sequence was obtained from a woman aged 40-49 years with acute or convalescent COVID-19. Sequenced sample: peripheral blood. This receptor chain uses TRBV9 and TRBJ2-5, with TRBD1 matching 8 junction bases. The CDR3 here reads CASSAQGQAGLETQYF. The DNA sequence is as follows: TGTGCCAGCAGCGCCCAGGGACAGGCCGGACTTGAGACCCAGTACTTC.